Given below is one T cell receptor beta chain in context. Its antigen is unidentified. Assay used: immunoSEQ multiplex PCR; TCRdb lists only in-frame clones, some missing. The top ten hold roughly 7.1% of the sample, which has under 45,000 clones, over 85% seen once. The data derive from a study of graft-versus-host responses after intestinal transplantation. Study results and limitations: Peak circulating GvH clone levels tracked with early post-transplant HvG declines. The presence of high graft-versus-host to host-versus-graft clonal ratios in allografts characterized patients with graft-donor T cell macrochimerism. Recipient marrow showed GvH clones, some seen first in ileum or blood.

Trimming left V 5 bases short and J 5 bases short, with 10 bases between. Germline V gene data show CDR1 as MNHNS and CDR2 as SASEGT. CDR3 length: 13 residues. The V call is TRBV6-1, the J call TRBJ1-5; tentatively, D is TRBD1 (5 bases). The sample in question was PBMCs, obtained 267 days after transplant. This TCR was sampled from a human patient who received an intestinal transplant, so some T cells may come from the graft donor. The CDR3 DNA sequence: TGTGCCAGCAGTCCAGGGTGGGATCAGCCCCAGCATTTT. It translates to CASSPGWDQPQHF.